These 7 T cell receptor beta chains were sequenced from one sample in a study of regulatory T cells in long-lasting Graves disease. Documented time point: persistent/refractory GD, antithyroid drugs over 5 years with positive TRAb. Making the TCR library involved RNA that had been extracted from PBMCs. The TCR beta library used iRepertoire HTBI primers with Arm-PCR amplification of CDR3. TCRdb ran MiXCR on the multiplex PCR reads and lists one entry per CDR3 protein. Of hundreds of thousands of distinct CDR3 sequences in the sample, approximately 23% were seen once. The sample consisted of peripheral blood mononuclear cells (PBMCs), taken when the disease was refractory, from a patient treated with antithyroid drugs. Receptors originate from a female donor with Graves disease.

This clonotype has just a few counts. The rearrangement uses TRBV19 and TRBJ2-7; 8 bases agree with TRBD2. V shed 1 base, J shed 2 bases, and the junction held 4 bases outside the gene matches. The CDR3 consists of 15 residues. From germline, CDR1 is LNHDA and CDR2 SQIVND (reference sequence). This CDR3 is CASSIGLALPYEQYF. The DNA for the CDR3 is TGTGCCAGTAGTATAGGACTAGCGCTCCCCTACGAGCAGTACTTC.

The chain links TRBV6-1 to TRBJ2-1, with D perhaps TRBD1 or TRBD2 (5 bases each). CDR1 and CDR2 (germline): MNHNS, SASEGT. Trimming shortened V by 6 bases and J by 8 bases, and 23 bases separated the two germline ends. The CDR3 totals 16 residues. The CDR3, as DNA: TGTGCCAGCAGCCCTCCCCAGGGACGAGGTCATGATGAGCAGTTCTTC. It yields the protein CASSPPQGRGHDEQFF.

Comment on this clonotype: The conserved phenylalanine or tryptophan normally closing the CDR3 is absent here, so this likely arose from a read error. J is TRBJ2-7 and V is TRBV28; 11 bases align to TRBD1. From germline, CDR1 is MDHEN and CDR2 SYDVKM. This CDR3 is 15 amino acids long. CDR3 sequence: CVSSLPGQGAYEQYL. CDR3 DNA sequence: TGTGTCAGCAGCCTTCCGGGACAGGGGGCCTACGAGCAGTACCTC.

This clonotype came up many times. The chain employs TRBV28 and TRBJ2-7; the match to TRBD1 covers 12 bases. Per the germline V gene, CDR1 is MDHEN and CDR2 is SYDVKM. This CDR3 has 14 residues. The V segment lost 6 bases and the J segment 4 bases; nucleotides outside the gene matches: 4. The CDR3 DNA follows: TGTGCCAGCAGGGGGACAGGGGGCAATTACGAGCAGTACTTC. This codes for CASRGTGGNYEQYF.

A few counts support this clonotype. CDR3 DNA: TGTGCCAGCATGGGCCCCGGGACTACCACAGATACGCAGTATTTT. Encoded protein: CASMGPGTTTDTQYF. The chain employs TRBV2 and TRBJ2-3; TRBD2 agrees at 7 bases. Germline CDR1 reads SNHLY; CDR2 reads FYNNEI. After removal of 7 bases from V and 2 bases from J, the junction contained 9 bases not matched to a gene. This CDR3 is built from 15 residues.

This clonotype was picked up many times. The chain uses TRBV12-3 or TRBV12-4 and TRBJ1-4; no firm D call. There are 11 residues in the CDR3. Deletions cut 7 bases from V and 7 bases from J, with 7 bases between. CDR3 residues: CASTLGEKLFF. The CDR3 DNA follows: TGTGCCAGCACCCTCGGTGAAAAACTGTTTTTT.

Many counts were recorded for this clonotype. This rearrangement joins TRBV29-1 to TRBJ2-7; D not certain. The CDR3 is 11 residues long. Trimming shortened V by 7 bases and J by 3 bases, and 10 bases separated the two germline ends. Germline values: CDR1 SQVTM, CDR2 ANQGSEA. CDR3 bases: TGCAGCGCCACATTGGGCTACGAGCAGTACTTC. Protein sequence: CSATLGYEQYF.